Presented here are 21 T cell receptor beta chains from one specimen sequenced in a study of blood T cell repertoires in COVID-19 (dated by TCRdb to 2020 to 2021). Library construction relied on the immunoSEQ multiplex PCR assay. This is the immuneACCESS table as TCRdb keeps it, with only in-frame sequences that have V and J called. A part of the clones is gone; compared with another copy, unresolved V genes explain less than half, and the rest is unexplained. The sample includes some 320,000 clones, with around nine tenths observed a single time. Over 8.5% of the sample goes to the ten largest clones. What was sequenced was peripheral blood. The receptors stem from a woman in her 30s with COVID-19, enrolled during active disease.

A few counts support this clone. The chain recombines TRBV11-2 with TRBJ2-7, with D tentatively TRBD1 (6 bases). Germline V gene data show CDR1 as SGHAT and CDR2 as FQNNGV. V was clipped by 3 bases and J by 6 bases, with 15 bases between them. This CDR3 region has 14 residues. CDR3 sequence: CASSLAGQNGEQYF. CDR3 sequence (DNA): TGTGCCAGCAGCTTGGCTGGACAGAACGGCGAGCAGTACTTC.

This clone came up once. The gene calls are TRBV6-1 and TRBJ1-5; the D is unclear. V shed 3 bases and J shed 1 base, with 13 bases lying between them. The CDR3 has 16 residues. CDR1 is MNHNS, CDR2 SASEGT, per germline. The CDR3 sequence: CASSEQVDLSNQPQHF. The CDR3 nucleotides are TGTGCCAGCAGTGAGCAGGTGGATCTGAGCAATCAGCCCCAGCATTTT.

The J gene is TRBJ1-6, the V gene TRBV7-9, with D perhaps matching TRBD1 (6 bases). The germline CDR1 and CDR2 sequences are SEHNR and FQNEAQ (reference sequence). The CDR3 length is 17 residues. The V and J ends lost 1 base and 4 bases respectively, with 14 bases between them. The CDR3, as DNA: TGTGCCAGCAGCTTAGGAACAGGGTTTGCTTATAATTCACCCCTCCACTTT. Translating gives CASSLGTGFAYNSPLHF.

CDR3 amino acids: CASSPTDRDYEQYF. In DNA, the CDR3 is TGTGCCAGCTCACCTACAGACAGAGACTACGAGCAGTACTTC. The chain is built from TRBV18 and TRBJ2-7; possibly TRBD1 for D (5 bases). The V gene's germline CDR1 is KGHSH and CDR2 LQKENI. This CDR3 region has 14 residues. V shed 3 bases and J shed 3 bases, with 12 bases lying between them. The full variable domain, rest sourced from reference TRBV18 and TRBJ2-7, is NAGVMQNPRHLVRRRGQEARLRCSPMKGHSHVYWYRQLPEEGLKFMVYLQKENIIDESGMPKERFSAEFPKEGPSILRIQQVVRGDSAAYFCASSPTDRDYEQYFGPGTRLTVT.

In this sample, this clone turned up once. The chain employs TRBV2 and TRBJ2-3, with 9 bases lining up with TRBD2. V was pared by 11 bases and J by 2 bases, with 11 bases of the junction left unmatched. This CDR3 has 15 amino acids. Germline lookup yields CDR1 SNHLY and CDR2 FYNNEI. CDR3 residues: CARSRGTSTTDTQYF. The CDR3 DNA follows: TGTGCCCGCTCACGAGGGACTAGCACCACAGATACGCAGTATTTT.

This clone was counted a single time. The chain is built from TRBV7-2 and TRBJ1-2; D is undetermined. Germline V lookup: CDR1 SGHTA, CDR2 FQGNSA. The V and J ends lost 6 bases and 8 bases respectively, with 10 bases between them. The CDR3 has 11 residues. The CDR3 spells CASSSTRGYTF. The CDR3 region has the DNA TGTGCCAGCAGTTCCACGCGGGGCTACACCTTC.

This chain connects TRBV5-5 to TRBJ1-6, with D unclear. This CDR3 spans 15 amino acids. The germline V gene encodes CDR1 SGHKS and CDR2 YYEKEE (reference sequence). The V gene lost 5 bases and the J gene lost 5 bases, with 14 bases spanning the gap. In nucleotides, the CDR3 is TGTGCCAGCAGTCATCGAGAGAGTCATAATTCACCCCTCCACTTT. It codes for CASSHRESHNSPLHF.

The chain recombines TRBV9 with TRBJ2-3; D ambiguous. This CDR3 comprises 14 residues. The germline CDR1 and CDR2 sequences are SGDLS and YYNGEE. Trimming took off 4 bases at V and 2 bases at J, with 11 bases between the two ends. The chain's CDR3 is CASSYKQDTDTQYF. The CDR3 nucleotides are TGTGCCAGCAGCTATAAGCAAGACACAGATACGCAGTATTTT.

The chain has TRBV7-9 and TRBJ2-2; D gene uncertain. Germline-derived CDR1 and CDR2 are SEHNR and FQNEAQ (reference sequence). V dropped 1 base and J dropped 5 bases, with 5 bases sitting between them. The CDR3 extends over 13 amino acids. CDR3 nucleotides: TGTGCCAGCAGCTTAGGGGCGACCGGGGAGCTGTTTTTT. Its translation is CASSLGATGELFF. Full variable domain (missing parts from reference TRBV7-9 and TRBJ2-2): DTGVSQNPRHKITKRGQNVTFRCDPISEHNRLYWYRQTLGQGPEFLTYFQNEAQLEKSRLLSDRFSAERPKGSFSTLEIQRTEQGDSAMYLCASSLGATGELFFGEGSRLTVL.

The rearrangement links TRBV6-6 to TRBJ1-5; 9 bases map to TRBD1. Germline V gene sequence: CDR1 MNHNY, CDR2 SVGAGI (reference sequence). The ends lost 6 bases at V and 0 bases at J; junction bases unmatched: 3. This CDR3 is 15 amino acids long. The CDR3, as DNA: TGTGCCAGCAGCCGGACAGGGGATAGCAATCAGCCCCAGCATTTT. It encodes CASSRTGDSNQPQHF.

V gene TRBV28 combines with J gene TRBJ1-5; D is uncertain. Trimming left V 8 bases short and J 3 bases short, with 17 bases between. The CDR3 covers 15 residues. The germline V gene encodes CDR1 MDHEN and CDR2 SYDVKM. Here the CDR3 DNA reads TGTGCCAGCCGAAGCCCCACGCCCCACAATCAGCCCCAGCATTTT. Its translation: CASRSPTPHNQPQHF.

The chain uses TRBV3-1 (or the pseudogene TRBV3-2) and TRBJ2-1; TRBD2 aligns across 9 bases. The V and J ends lost 2 bases and 3 bases, in that order; junction bases with no gene match: 17. CDR1 is LGHDT and CDR2 is YNNKEL in the germline V gene (reference sequence). This CDR3 is 20 amino acids long. CDR3 loop: CASSQRAAVSSGGFYNEQFF. CDR3 in DNA: TGTGCCAGCAGCCAAAGGGCAGCGGTTAGTAGCGGGGGATTCTACAATGAGCAGTTCTTC.

The chain joins TRBV10-2 to TRBJ2-7, with D possibly being TRBD1 (5 bases). This CDR3 comprises 15 residues. The germline V gene has CDR1 WSHSY and CDR2 SAAADI. V shed 3 bases and J shed 0 bases, with 12 bases lying between them. Here the CDR3 DNA reads TGCGCCAGCAGTGATTTTCGACAGAGCTCCTACGAGCAGTACTTC. Protein: CASSDFRQSSYEQYF.

The chain combines TRBV5-1 with TRBJ2-7, with 7 bases aligning to TRBD1. This CDR3 spans 16 amino acids. Germline V gene data show CDR1 as SGHRS and CDR2 as YFSETQ. Trimming cost V 3 bases and J 0 bases; bases outside gene matches: 9. Written as DNA, the CDR3 is TGCGCCAGCAGCTACGACAGGGTGGGGTCCTCCTACGAGCAGTACTTC. It encodes CASSYDRVGSSYEQYF. Full variable domain (outside the CDR3, taken from reference TRBV5-1 and TRBJ2-7): KAGVTQTPRYLIKTRGQQVTLSCSPISGHRSVSWYQQTPGQGLQFLFEYFSETQRNKGNFPGRFSGRQFSNSRSEMNVSTLELGDSALYLCASSYDRVGSSYEQYFGPGTRLTVT.

CDR3 region: CASGTDVALHEAFF. CDR3 coding DNA: TGCGCCAGCGGGACAGATGTAGCGTTACATGAAGCTTTCTTT. The chain carries TRBV5-1 and TRBJ1-1, with 7 bases fitting TRBD1. V dropped 7 bases and J dropped 7; count of bases not matched to a gene: 13. This CDR3 is 14 amino acids long. Germline CDR1 is SGHRS and CDR2 is YFSETQ.

V usage is TRBV3-1 (or the pseudogene TRBV3-2) and J usage is TRBJ2-3, with D tentatively TRBD2 (6 bases). The CDR3 loop spans 14 amino acids. The V end lost 3 bases, the J end lost 9 bases, and 16 bases lay between the germline ends. CDR1 and CDR2 (germline): LGHDT, YNNKEL (reference sequence). This chain's CDR3 is CASSQAGLQLTQYF. In DNA, the CDR3 is TGTGCCAGCAGCCAGGCGGGACTCCAGTTAACGCAGTATTTT.

The chain has TRBV5-1 and TRBJ1-6, with D hard to call. The CDR3 totals 16 residues. V lost 0 bases to trimming and J lost 9 bases, with 16 bases between them. Germline assignment: CDR1 SGHRS and CDR2 YFSETQ. The CDR3 DNA reads TGCGCCAGCAGCTTGGGAGCCCAGACTGGAAGTTCACCCCTCCACTTT. It translates to CASSLGAQTGSSPLHF.

The CDR3 region has the DNA TGTGCCAGCAGTTACCAGGGGGTTGAGCAGTTCTTC. Protein sequence: CASSYQGVEQFF. The rearrangement uses TRBV6-6 and TRBJ2-1; 7 bases map to TRBD1. This CDR3 is built from 12 residues. Germline values: CDR1 MNHNY, CDR2 SVGAGI (reference sequence). J was trimmed by 9 bases and V by 2 bases; bases with no gene match: 1.

This chain connects TRBV6-5 to TRBJ1-2; TRBD1 matches 7 bases. Germline loops: CDR1 MNHEY, CDR2 SVGAGI. Trimming cost V 6 bases and J 2 bases; bases outside gene matches: 9. The CDR3 contains 15 residues. CDR3 nucleotide sequence: TGTGCCAGCAGCTATTATTCACAGGGGAACTATGGCTACACCTTC. It yields the protein CASSYYSQGNYGYTF.

The DNA for the CDR3 is TGTGCCAGCAGTTACGAGGGTCTAGGGGGCAACAATGAGCAGTTCTTC. Protein: CASSYEGLGGNNEQFF. The chain employs TRBV6-5 and TRBJ2-1; 7 bases fit TRBD1. The germline gives CDR1 MNHEY, CDR2 SVGAGI. The CDR3 spans 16 residues. After removal of 2 bases from V and 5 bases from J, the junction contained 9 bases not matched to a gene.

V and J are TRBV6-2 or TRBV6-3 and TRBJ1-6; D unclear. The V end was cut by 2 bases, the J end by 5 bases, with 10 bases between. There are 15 residues in the CDR3. CDR1 and CDR2 (germline): MNHEY, SVGEGT. The CDR3 spells CASSYDLPNNSPLHF. CDR3 coding DNA: TGTGCCAGCAGTTACGATTTGCCTAATAATTCACCCCTCCACTTT.